The clone carrying this TCR beta chain came up a few times. As yet, its antigen is unknown. This sample was included in a study of shared clonotypes between healthy human individuals. The wider study: Participating donors consisted of a couple of women and three men aged 18 to 49.

The trim removed 2 bases at V and 4 bases at J, leaving 2 bases unmatched. CDR3 length: 16 residues. Germline V CDR1 and CDR2: SGHAT, FQNNGV. Study outcomes and limitations: Donors were few, which limited the genetic and exposure-history diversity represented. The authors sampled blood alone, and tissue repertoires likely differ.

Generated by immunoSEQ multiplex PCR, the TCRdb table keeps only in-frame clones and is missing some. The top ten clones hold about 14% of a sample with about 99,000 clones, roughly 50% of them seen once. This sequence originates from a woman between 40 and 55 years old in good health. Some clones in this sample may be carry-over from other donors' samples. This chain joins TRBV11-2 and TRBJ2-1; TRBD2 matches 13 bases. The sequenced sample was PBMCs. The CDR3 spells CASSLMGLAGYNEQFF. CDR3 DNA: TGTGCCAGCAGCTTAATGGGACTAGCGGGGTACAATGAGCAGTTCTTC.